This T cell receptor beta chain came from a study of blood T cell repertoires in COVID-19. Germline-derived CDR1 and CDR2 are LGHDT and YNNKEL (reference sequence). Trimming cost V 1 base and J 2 bases, with 8 bases left between them. The length of the CDR3 is 14 residues. As processed by the authors: Amplification of reference gene primers was used by the study to estimate nucleated cell counts. The repertoire was sequenced with immunoSEQ multiplex PCR; TCRdb's copy has only in-frame clones and lacks some. V and J calls and clone size come straight from that table; D and trimming were deduced from the DNA. The sample has around 210,000 clones; around 89% are singletons. This clone was detected only a few times. Other nucleotide sequences in the sample specify the same CDR3.

The gene calls are TRBV3-1 (or the pseudogene TRBV3-2) and TRBJ1-2, with D perhaps TRBD1 (6 bases). The clonotype comes from a woman aged 18-29 years who had recovered from COVID-19. The sequenced material came from PBMCs or T cells enriched from blood (not recorded which). The CDR3 reads CASSQGQGNYGYTF. The DNA of the CDR3 is TGTGCCAGCAGCCAAGGGCAGGGGAACTATGGCTACACCTTC.